The rows below give T cell receptor beta chains drawn from one sample of a study of blood T cell repertoires in COVID-19. Using immunoSEQ multiplex PCR, the repertoire was profiled, and TCRdb retains in-frame clones only, with some absent. The top ten hold 0.95% to 1.5% of the sample, which has 260,000 or so clones, approximately 89% seen once. Sequencing was carried out using PBMCs or T cells enriched from blood (not recorded which). Receptors were obtained from a middle-aged woman with acute COVID-19. Both conserved end residues are part of each CDR3. Fields, in order: J gene, D gene, clone size, V gene, CDR3 protein, CDR3 DNA. A D gene is named only where the DNA matches it firmly. Rows give clone size only sometimes, using once, few, many, or a class for an expanded clone.

j_gene: TRBJ1-5
d_gene: NA
abundance: NA
v_gene: TRBV5-4
CDR3aa: CASSEGADQPQHF
CDR3nt: TGTGCCAGCAGCGAAGGTGCGGATCAGCCCCAGCATTTT

j_gene: TRBJ1-4
d_gene: TRBD1
abundance: NA
v_gene: TRBV2
CDR3aa: CASKGQSATNEKLFF
CDR3nt: TGTGCCAGCAAGGGACAGAGTGCAACTAATGAAAAACTGTTTTTT

j_gene: TRBJ2-2
d_gene: NA
abundance: NA
v_gene: TRBV7-6
CDR3aa: CASSLAPVGELFF
CDR3nt: TGTGCCAGCAGTCTAGCCCCGGTCGGGGAGCTGTTTTTT

j_gene: TRBJ1-5
d_gene: NA
abundance: NA
v_gene: TRBV19
CDR3aa: CASSGLGSNQPQHF
CDR3nt: TGTGCCAGTAGTGGACTGGGGAGCAATCAGCCCCAGCATTTT

j_gene: TRBJ2-1
d_gene: NA
abundance: NA
v_gene: TRBV19
CDR3aa: CASEGASLGNEQFF
CDR3nt: TGTGCCAGTGAGGGAGCGTCCCTAGGCAATGAGCAGTTCTTC

j_gene: TRBJ2-1
d_gene: TRBD2
abundance: NA
v_gene: TRBV4-2
CDR3aa: CASSQEREISYNEQFF
CDR3nt: TGTGCCAGCAGCCAAGAGCGGGAGATCTCCTACAATGAGCAGTTCTTC

j_gene: TRBJ1-1
d_gene: TRBD1
abundance: NA
v_gene: TRBV10-3
CDR3aa: CAIRARGENTEAFF
CDR3nt: TGTGCCATCAGAGCCAGGGGGGAGAACACTGAAGCTTTCTTT

j_gene: TRBJ1-5
d_gene: NA
abundance: NA
v_gene: TRBV15
CDR3aa: CATSARGLVGQPQHF
CDR3nt: TGTGCCACCAGCGCTCGGGGTTTAGTCGGTCAGCCCCAGCATTTT

j_gene: TRBJ2-1
d_gene: TRBD2
abundance: once
v_gene: TRBV4-1
CDR3aa: CASSQPAGSGLAGGAPNEQFF
CDR3nt: TGCGCCAGCAGCCAACCCGCTGGGTCTGGACTAGCGGGAGGGGCCCCCAATGAGCAGTTCTTC

j_gene: TRBJ1-3
d_gene: NA
abundance: NA
v_gene: TRBV30
CDR3aa: CAARYGSTGNTIYF
CDR3nt: TGTGCTGCACGGTATGGGAGCACTGGAAACACCATATATTTT

j_gene: TRBJ2-1
d_gene: NA
abundance: NA
v_gene: TRBV27
CDR3aa: CASSSGYNEQFF
CDR3nt: TGTGCCAGCAGTAGCGGGTACAATGAGCAGTTCTTC

j_gene: TRBJ1-2
d_gene: NA
abundance: NA
v_gene: TRBV6-5
CDR3aa: CASRQGLLGGYTF
CDR3nt: TGTGCCAGCAGGCAGGGGTTGCTTGGTGGCTACACCTTC

j_gene: TRBJ2-1
d_gene: NA
abundance: NA
v_gene: TRBV7-3
CDR3aa: CASSFFPTQDNEQFF
CDR3nt: TGTGCCAGCAGCTTCTTCCCGACCCAGGACAATGAGCAGTTCTTC

j_gene: TRBJ2-7
d_gene: NA
abundance: NA
v_gene: TRBV10-3
CDR3aa: CAISGSGSYEQYF
CDR3nt: TGTGCCATCAGTGGTAGCGGCTCCTACGAGCAGTACTTC

j_gene: TRBJ1-5
d_gene: NA
abundance: NA
v_gene: TRBV19
CDR3aa: CASSKEGARGNQPQHF
CDR3nt: TGTGCCAGTAGTAAGGAAGGAGCGAGGGGCAATCAGCCCCAGCATTTT

j_gene: TRBJ2-5
d_gene: TRBD2
abundance: NA
v_gene: TRBV6-5
CDR3aa: CASSYSPGGTQYF
CDR3nt: TGTGCCAGCAGTTACTCCCCGGGGGGGACCCAGTACTTC

j_gene: TRBJ2-1
d_gene: NA
abundance: NA
v_gene: TRBV3-1/TRBV3-2
CDR3aa: CASSQGLYGEQFF
CDR3nt: TGTGCCAGCAGCCAAGGTCTCTACGGTGAGCAGTTCTTC

j_gene: TRBJ2-3
d_gene: TRBD2
abundance: NA
v_gene: TRBV6-6
CDR3aa: CASSPRWTSGSTDTQYF
CDR3nt: TGTGCCAGCAGTCCCCGCTGGACTAGCGGATCCACAGATACGCAGTATTTT

j_gene: TRBJ1-1
d_gene: NA
abundance: NA
v_gene: TRBV4-2
CDR3aa: CASSQGGRVDTEAFF
CDR3nt: TGTGCCAGCAGCCAAGGGGGCCGCGTGGACACTGAAGCTTTCTTT

j_gene: TRBJ1-4
d_gene: NA
abundance: NA
v_gene: TRBV5-1
CDR3aa: CASSLDLGGKLFF
CDR3nt: TGCGCCAGCAGCTTGGATCTGGGGGGAAAACTGTTTTTT

j_gene: TRBJ1-4
d_gene: NA
abundance: NA
v_gene: TRBV19
CDR3aa: CASSAGHRYEKLFF
CDR3nt: TGTGCCAGTAGTGCGGGGCACCGGTATGAAAAACTGTTTTTT

j_gene: TRBJ1-3
d_gene: TRBD1
abundance: NA
v_gene: TRBV13
CDR3aa: CASSLPGQGPSGNTIYF
CDR3nt: TGTGCCAGCAGCTTGCCCGGACAGGGTCCCTCTGGAAACACCATATATTTT

j_gene: TRBJ2-5
d_gene: TRBD2
abundance: NA
v_gene: TRBV7-2
CDR3aa: CASSLYGGRETQYF
CDR3nt: TGTGCCAGCAGCTTATACGGGGGGAGGGAGACCCAGTACTTC

j_gene: TRBJ2-3
d_gene: TRBD2
abundance: NA
v_gene: TRBV7-2
CDR3aa: CASSGVGTSGADTQYF
CDR3nt: TGTGCCAGCAGCGGAGTAGGGACTAGCGGGGCAGATACGCAGTATTTT

j_gene: TRBJ2-5
d_gene: NA
abundance: NA
v_gene: TRBV4-1
CDR3aa: CASSQGAGLETQYF
CDR3nt: TGCGCCAGCAGCCAAGGGGCAGGGTTGGAGACCCAGTACTTC

j_gene: TRBJ1-4
d_gene: NA
abundance: NA
v_gene: TRBV5-1
CDR3aa: CASSFGVGSNEKLFF
CDR3nt: TGCGCCAGCAGCTTCGGGGTAGGGAGTAATGAAAAACTGTTTTTT

j_gene: TRBJ2-3
d_gene: NA
abundance: NA
v_gene: TRBV19
CDR3aa: CASSAKGVRRTDTQYF
CDR3nt: TGTGCCAGTAGTGCGAAGGGGGTCAGGCGCACAGATACGCAGTATTTT

j_gene: TRBJ2-1
d_gene: TRBD2
abundance: NA
v_gene: TRBV5-1
CDR3aa: CASSLTSGTVLEQFF
CDR3nt: TGCGCCAGCAGCCTGACTAGCGGGACAGTGTTGGAGCAGTTCTTC

j_gene: TRBJ1-1
d_gene: NA
abundance: once
v_gene: TRBV5-1
CDR3aa: CASSGGVLAFF
CDR3nt: TGCGCCAGCAGTGGGGGGGTTTTAGCTTTCTTT

j_gene: TRBJ2-7
d_gene: TRBD2
abundance: NA
v_gene: TRBV2
CDR3aa: CASRGDLAGAYEQYF
CDR3nt: TGTGCCAGCAGGGGTGATCTAGCGGGAGCCTACGAGCAGTACTTC

j_gene: TRBJ1-5
d_gene: NA
abundance: once
v_gene: TRBV28
CDR3aa: CASSLGGINQPQHF
CDR3nt: TGTGCCAGCAGTTTGGGGGGGATAAATCAGCCCCAGCATTTT

j_gene: TRBJ1-6
d_gene: NA
abundance: NA
v_gene: TRBV10-3
CDR3aa: CAIKSDSTGLDSPLHF
CDR3nt: TGTGCCATCAAATCCGATTCGACAGGATTAGACTCACCCCTCCACTTT

j_gene: TRBJ1-1
d_gene: NA
abundance: once
v_gene: TRBV30
CDR3aa: CAWTLGASTEAFF
CDR3nt: TGTGCCTGGACCCTAGGGGCAAGCACTGAAGCTTTCTTT

j_gene: TRBJ1-6
d_gene: TRBD1
abundance: NA
v_gene: TRBV6-5
CDR3aa: CASRRQGNYNSPLHF
CDR3nt: TGTGCCAGCAGAAGACAGGGAAATTATAATTCACCCCTCCACTTT

j_gene: TRBJ1-5
d_gene: TRBD1
abundance: NA
v_gene: TRBV5-4
CDR3aa: CASSFTGQGDQPQHF
CDR3nt: TGTGCCAGCAGCTTCACGGGACAGGGGGATCAGCCCCAGCATTTT

j_gene: TRBJ2-7
d_gene: NA
abundance: NA
v_gene: TRBV11-2
CDR3aa: CASSLDAAARDEQYF
CDR3nt: TGTGCCAGCAGCTTAGACGCCGCGGCCAGAGACGAGCAGTACTTC

j_gene: TRBJ1-3
d_gene: NA
abundance: NA
v_gene: TRBV2
CDR3aa: CASSSLEVGTIYF
CDR3nt: TGTGCCAGCAGCTCTCTCGAGGTTGGCACCATATATTTT

j_gene: TRBJ2-7
d_gene: TRBD2
abundance: NA
v_gene: TRBV28
CDR3aa: CASIPGLRILRVGYEQYF
CDR3nt: TGTGCCAGCATCCCGGGACTACGGATTCTAAGGGTGGGGTACGAGCAGTACTTC

j_gene: TRBJ1-6
d_gene: NA
abundance: NA
v_gene: TRBV6-5
CDR3aa: CASSLTGRNSPLHF
CDR3nt: TGTGCCAGCAGTCTGACAGGTCGTAATTCACCCCTCCACTTT

j_gene: TRBJ2-1
d_gene: NA
abundance: NA
v_gene: TRBV27
CDR3aa: CASSWSHTRSYNEQFF
CDR3nt: TGTGCCAGCAGTTGGTCTCATACTAGGTCCTACAATGAGCAGTTCTTC

j_gene: TRBJ1-6
d_gene: TRBD1
abundance: NA
v_gene: TRBV7-2
CDR3aa: CASSRDRGSPLHF
CDR3nt: TGTGCCAGCAGCCGGGACAGGGGCTCACCCCTCCACTTT

j_gene: TRBJ2-1
d_gene: TRBD2
abundance: NA
v_gene: TRBV24-1
CDR3aa: CATSVQPGLALDEQFF
CDR3nt: TGTGCCACCAGCGTACAACCGGGACTAGCCCTGGATGAGCAGTTCTTC

j_gene: TRBJ1-3
d_gene: NA
abundance: few
v_gene: TRBV28
CDR3aa: CASSSSEGASGNTIYF
CDR3nt: TGTGCCAGCAGTTCCTCGGAAGGGGCCTCTGGAAACACCATATATTTT

j_gene: TRBJ1-4
d_gene: NA
abundance: NA
v_gene: TRBV19
CDR3aa: CASSTAHYRVTNEKLFF
CDR3nt: TGTGCCAGTAGTACGGCCCATTACAGGGTGACTAATGAAAAACTGTTTTTT

j_gene: TRBJ2-2
d_gene: TRBD2
abundance: NA
v_gene: TRBV18
CDR3aa: CASSPASGIGTGELFF
CDR3nt: TGTGCCAGCTCACCTGCTAGCGGGATTGGCACCGGGGAGCTGTTTTTT

j_gene: TRBJ1-1
d_gene: NA
abundance: NA
v_gene: TRBV5-5
CDR3aa: CASSQNPYTEAFF
CDR3nt: TGTGCCAGCAGCCAGAACCCGTACACTGAAGCTTTCTTT

j_gene: TRBJ2-5
d_gene: TRBD1
abundance: NA
v_gene: TRBV28
CDR3aa: CASSSPDRGGTQYF
CDR3nt: TGTGCCAGCTCCTCCCCGGACAGGGGAGGGACCCAGTACTTC

j_gene: TRBJ2-1
d_gene: NA
abundance: once
v_gene: TRBV6-5
CDR3aa: CASSGQGIREFF
CDR3nt: TGTGCCAGCAGCGGGCAGGGGATAAGGGAGTTCTTC

j_gene: TRBJ2-2
d_gene: TRBD2
abundance: NA
v_gene: TRBV27
CDR3aa: CASSLLGRESGTELFF
CDR3nt: TGTGCCAGCAGTTTATTAGGCAGGGAGAGCGGGACGGAGCTGTTTTTT

j_gene: TRBJ1-5
d_gene: TRBD1
abundance: few
v_gene: TRBV2
CDR3aa: CASSDRTGHQPQHF
CDR3nt: TGTGCCAGCAGTGATAGGACAGGGCACCAGCCCCAGCATTTT